This record looks at one T cell receptor beta chain sequence and its context. Its target is not known. The CDR3 has 13 amino acids. V was pared by 5 bases and J by 3 bases, with 7 bases of the junction left unmatched. Germline CDR1 GTSNPN, CDR2 SVGIG (reference sequence). The assay was immunoSEQ multiplex PCR, and TCRdb's table has in-frame clones only and misses some. In the table there are more than 90,000 clones, 90% to 95% of which are singletons. This entry comes from a study of graft-versus-host responses after intestinal transplantation. For the study at large: Transplants were multivisceral, liver-intestinal, or isolated intestinal. Each patient got anti-thymocyte globulin induction, then tacrolimus and steroids for around three years. Study results and limitations: GvH clones were identified in recipient marrow, with some first appearing in ileum or blood. Maximum circulating GvH clone levels tracked with early post-transplant HvG decreases.

The source material was unstimulated CD8+ T cells sorted from spleen or lymph node cells, sampled before intestinal transplant. The TCR was taken from a human donor who received an intestinal transplant. The V gene is TRBV30, the J gene TRBJ2-7; TRBD2 aligns across 7 bases. CDR3 DNA sequence: TGTGCCTGGTCCTGGGGGGGACGCTACGAGCAGTACTTC. Translation gives CAWSWGGRYEQYF.